This T cell receptor beta chain was retrieved from a study of shared clonotypes between healthy human individuals (dated by TCRdb to between 2020 and 2021). Background on the whole study: A few men and a couple of women, aged 18 to 49 years, made up the cohort. Per donor, three plates each were used for CD4 naive and CD4 memory, two for CD8 naive, and one for CD8 memory. To estimate repertoire size and how much clonotype sharing occurs between individuals, the study deeply sequenced the blood TCR repertoires of roughly 5 healthy adults. To increase sequencing depth and limit assay-specific biases, different laboratories used diverse techniques to prepare libraries and sequence TCR repertoires. Per donor, leukapheresis produced somewhere between about 0.94 and 9 billion PBMCs.

Donors were healthy HIV-negative adults with no recently reported acute infections or vaccinations. Only Caucasian adults living in Nashville, Tennessee, USA were represented among the donors. CD4+ T cells were enriched by magnetic negative selection; naive cells were then positively selected on CD45RA, and the negative fraction formed the memory subset. Blood was collected by leukapheresis, and PBMCs were isolated by Ficoll-Histopaque density gradient centrifugation and then cryopreserved in liquid nitrogen vapor phase. Analytical flow cytometry was used to check the purity and quantity of every magnetically sorted T cell population. Genomic DNA was isolated from every sorted fraction and measured by UV absorbance on a Nanodrop 2000c. A note on this clone: Its antigen is still unknown. No per-base quality is available; no much larger clone lies one base away.

The CDR3 holds 14 amino acids from the cysteine to the phenylalanine. The DNA shown is the 42-base CDR3, in frame from base 1. The junction shows trimming of 1 base on V and 7 bases on J, and the gene matches do not reach 5 bases of it. In the germline V gene, CDR1 corresponds to SGHVS and CDR2 to FQNEAQ. Using the deep immunoSEQ assay, TCR CDR3 regions were amplified from genomic DNA by multiplex PCR. Genomic DNA extracted from each cell subset was distributed evenly over all wells of several immunoSEQ 96-well plates, and each plate served as one replicate. For sorted subsets, 150 to 250 ng genomic DNA, equal to tens of thousands of T cell genomes, was loaded into each replicate PCR. Purified libraries were measured with a Qubit 3.0 fluorometer, size-checked on a Bioanalyzer 2100, and measured again with the KAPA Library Quantification kit. Every immunoSEQ 96-well plate was sequenced on a separate single-read 150-cycle Illumina NextSeq 550 flow cell. As for the original processing: Because the immunoSEQ output included only junctional sequences and no quality scores, the filtering could not be the same as the filtering used for full-length reads. To assign V/J genes and CDR3, sequences were annotated against IMGT germline references using PyIR, a Python wrapper for IgBLAST v1.9. Any read was removed if the V/J assignment was weak (E-value above 1e-6), the CDR3 was missing, or the read contained stop codons, out-of-frame junctions, or ambiguous translated residues. V3J clonotypes were defined as sequences sharing the same inferred V gene, J gene, and CDR3 amino acid sequence. Percentage overlap between repertoires was calculated by dividing the number of shared unique clonotypes by the size of the smaller repertoire. RTK rarefaction, the Chao1 estimator, and Recon v2.1 estimates of unobserved clonotypes were used to assess repertoire richness. Generation probabilities for all TCRbeta clonotypes obtained by the gDNA method from a handful of donors were computed using OLGA. What TCRdb holds here is the immuneACCESS table cut down to in-frame rearrangements. Part of the clones is not present; checked against another copy, under half of the missing clones reflect an unresolved V gene, and the others are unexplained. V, J and clone size derive from that table, while D and trimming were established from the DNA sequence. For this sample there are nearly 1 million clones; 60% to 85% appear just once. The ten biggest clones cover about 1.5% of the sample.

What the authors observed across the whole study: Incomplete sequencing was indicated by rarefaction of sorted-subset datasets, despite the large sequencing depth. Across several donors, approximately 5% of naive CD4, roughly 3.3% of naive CD8, 2.3% of memory CD4, and roughly 0.4% of memory CD8 clonotypes were shared. Sampling was restricted to blood, and TCR repertoires in tissues likely differ from the TCR repertoires found in blood. Pairwise subsampling indicated that sequencing depth was expected to affect the degree of clonotype sharing among donors. Because the study included a small number of donors, the genetic and exposure-history diversity represented was limited. Estimated clonotype richness was generally larger for naive than for memory subsets. Compared with non-shared clonotypes, the clonotypes found in all four sorted-subset donors had higher generation probabilities.

Sequenced input: memory CD4+ T cells sorted from blood. The cell subset or site label, as the study defines it: CD45RA-negative fraction. This clonotype was sampled from a man between 18 and 35 years old in good health. The sequence links TRBV7-8 to TRBJ1-2, and 8 junction bases match TRBD1. The bases read TGTGCCAGCAGCTTAGGACAGGGGATCGGTGGCTACACCTTC. Translated, this is CASSLGQGIGGYTF.